This T cell receptor (beta chain) is drawn from a study of blood T cell repertoires in COVID-19. About the study: Samples of COVID-19 (acute and convalescent) were obtained from the United States, Italy and Spain. Sources were T cells, B-cell-depleted T cells, or PBMCs; the material itself was cDNA or gDNA.

Seattle patient enrollment occurred during active infection, with longitudinal follow-up thereafter. Original processing methods: Using reference gene primer amplification, nucleated cell counts were estimated. Libraries were prepared by immunoSEQ multiplex PCR; TCRdb keeps only in-frame clonotypes and omits some of them. From that table come the V and J calls and clone size; the DNA was used to work out D and trimming. Of 230,000 or so clones in the sample, more than 80% are singletons; the top ten hold 6% to 8%. This clone showed up just a few times. V was pared by 8 bases and J by 0 bases, with 13 bases between. Germline V lookup: CDR1 MNHNY, CDR2 SVGAGI (reference sequence). This CDR3 comprises 14 residues.

The TCR sequence derives from a woman aged 80 or older with COVID-19, enrolled during active disease. Material: peripheral blood. The chain recombines TRBV6-6 with TRBJ1-1; D call uncertain. CDR3 residues: CASLKEGLNTEAFF. CDR3 DNA: TGTGCCAGCCTTAAAGAGGGCTTGAACACTGAAGCTTTCTTT.